Each of the 20 T cell receptor beta chains below was sequenced from the same sample in a study of CD4 T cells in relation to SARS-CoV-2 and coronaviruses. Antigens of these TCRs are unknown. This table comes from immunoSEQ multiplex PCR, and its TCRdb copy is limited to in-frame clones, with some not included. The sample records about 15,000 clones, roughly three quarters being singletons. Unexposed donor CD4+ T cells date from 2011-2018, before the COVID-19 pandemic. Isolation of CD4+ T cells took place after less than 11 days in culture. The sequencing sample was made of CD4+ T cells from PBMCs, cultured in vitro. The receptors here all came from a human donor in good health.

The rearrangement uses TRBV7-2 and TRBJ2-7, with D perhaps TRBD2 (5 bases). Germline V gene sequence: CDR1 SGHTA, CDR2 FQGNSA. V was cut by 8 bases and J by 0 bases, with 14 bases left in between. The CDR3 sequence is 14 residues long. DNA for the CDR3: TGTGCCAGCCTCCCCGGACTTGGCTCCTACGAGCAGTACTTC. Its protein product is CASLPGLGSYEQYF. The variable domain in full, completed from reference TRBV7-2 and TRBJ2-7, reads GAGVSQSPSNKVTEKGKDVELRCDPISGHTALYWYRQSLGQGLEFLIYFQGNSAPDKSGLPSDRFSAERTGGSVSTLTIQRTQQEDSAVYLCASLPGLGSYEQYFGPGTRLTVT.

This rearrangement joins TRBV29-1 to TRBJ2-7, with 7 nucleotides matching TRBD2. The CDR3 is made up of 14 amino acids. V trimming: 5 bases; J trimming: 5 bases; junction bases outside the gene matches: 12. Germline V gives CDR1 SQVTM, CDR2 ANQGSEA. CDR3 loop: CSVRSGQGGDEQYF. The CDR3 DNA sequence: TGCAGCGTTAGGAGCGGCCAGGGAGGGGACGAGCAGTACTTC.

The J gene is TRBJ1-1, the V gene TRBV5-1; 8 bases fit TRBD1. Germline V gene lookup returns CDR1 SGHRS and CDR2 YFSETQ. The CDR3 consists of 16 residues. The J segment lost 5 bases and the V segment lost 0 bases, leaving 9 bases of the junction unmatched. The CDR3 DNA reads TGCGCCAGCAGCTTGGCGTCAGGGGGCGGACGAACTGAAGCTTTCTTT. Residues: CASSLASGGGRTEAFF.

The J gene is TRBJ1-2, the V gene TRBV4-2; 11 nucleotides line up with TRBD1. This CDR3 has 14 amino acids. The V segment lost 1 base and the J segment 8 bases; nucleotides outside the gene matches: 3. Looked up from germline, CDR1 is LGHNA and CDR2 is YNFKEQ. Here the CDR3 reads CASSQGTGGLGYTF. CDR3 nucleotide sequence: TGTGCCAGCAGCCAAGGGACAGGGGGCTTGGGCTACACCTTC.

The chain carries TRBV30 and TRBJ2-1; 8 bases agree with TRBD2. The length of the CDR3 is 15 residues. The V gene's germline CDR1 is GTSNPN and CDR2 SVGIG (reference sequence). The V gene end was trimmed by 2 bases and the J gene end by 4 bases; junction bases not matched to a gene: 7. CDR3 in amino acids: CAWSYETSVYNEQFF. For the CDR3, the DNA is TGTGCCTGGAGTTACGAGACTAGCGTTTACAATGAGCAGTTCTTC.

In DNA, the CDR3 is TGCGCCAGCAGTCCTACTGACCGAAACGGGGAGCTGTTTTTT. It translates to CASSPTDRNGELFF. This rearrangement joins TRBV10-1 to TRBJ2-2; no clear D gene. The V gene lost 5 bases and the J gene lost 7 bases, with 14 bases spanning the gap. The CDR3 totals 14 residues. Germline CDR1 reads WNHNN; CDR2 reads SYGVQD (reference sequence).

J is TRBJ2-1 and V is TRBV11-1; D gene ambiguous. Trimming shortened V by 5 bases and J by 8 bases, and 16 bases separated the two germline ends. CDR3 length equals 14 residues. Germline V gene sequence: CDR1 SGHAT, CDR2 FQDESV (reference sequence). CDR3 sequence (DNA): TGTGCCAGCAGCGTTCCGATGAGCGTCGATGAGCAGTTCTTC. Amino acid sequence: CASSVPMSVDEQFF.

CDR3 amino acids: CASIRGTDSYEQYF. The CDR3 nucleotides are TGTGCCAGCATTCGTGGGACGGATTCCTACGAGCAGTACTTC. This rearrangement joins TRBV2 to TRBJ2-7; D might be TRBD1 or TRBD2, each matching 5 bases. The germline gives CDR1 SNHLY, CDR2 FYNNEI. This CDR3 has 14 residues. Trimming took 7 bases from V and 1 from J, leaving 14 bases between them.

This chain uses TRBV12-3 or TRBV12-4 with TRBJ2-1; D is unresolved. CDR3 length: 12 residues. Trimming shortened V by 5 bases and J by 8 bases, and 10 bases separated the two germline ends. In DNA form, the CDR3 reads TGTGCCAGCAGTCTAGGCTTGGATGAGCAGTTCTTC. The encoded protein is CASSLGLDEQFF.

J is TRBJ1-1 and V is TRBV6-1; no firm D call. Trimming took off 1 base at V and 5 bases at J, with 8 bases between the two ends. This CDR3 has 13 amino acids. Looked up from germline, CDR1 is MNHNS and CDR2 is SASEGT. CDR3 region: CASSEGRRTEAFF. The CDR3 DNA sequence: TGTGCCAGCAGTGAAGGCAGGAGGACTGAAGCTTTCTTT.

CDR3 sequence: CASSQDLGWWSPGTGELFF. The DNA for the CDR3 is TGTGCCAGCAGCCAAGATCTTGGGTGGTGGTCGCCCGGGACCGGGGAGCTGTTTTTT. The genes are TRBV3-1 (or the pseudogene TRBV3-2) and TRBJ2-2; no firm D call. Germline loops: CDR1 LGHDT, CDR2 YNNKEL (reference sequence). The V gene lost 0 bases and the J gene lost 5 bases, with 22 bases spanning the gap. This CDR3 has 19 residues.

The CDR3 protein is CASSDFPAGGYNEQFF. In DNA form, the CDR3 reads TGTGCCAGCAGCGATTTTCCCGCGGGAGGGTACAATGAGCAGTTCTTC. This sequence joins TRBV9 and TRBJ2-1; 9 bases fit TRBD2. The CDR3 has 16 residues. V lost 3 bases, J lost 4 bases, and 8 bases stayed unmatched. Germline CDR1 and CDR2: SGDLS and YYNGEE.

This clone turned up a few times. V is TRBV7-9 and J is TRBJ2-7, with 8 nucleotides matching TRBD2. CDR1 SEHNR and CDR2 FQNEAQ come from the germline V gene (reference sequence). The CDR3 is 14 amino acids. The J segment lost 4 bases and the V segment lost 5 bases, leaving 7 bases of the junction unmatched. The CDR3 spells CASSPLADGYEQYF. The CDR3 coding sequence is TGTGCCAGCAGCCCACTAGCGGATGGATACGAGCAGTACTTC.

In this sample, this clone turned up a few times. V and J are TRBV3-1 (or the pseudogene TRBV3-2) and TRBJ1-1, with D maybe TRBD1 (5 bases). Germline CDR1 is LGHDT and CDR2 is YNNKEL (reference sequence). Trimming removed 7 bases from V and 1 base from J, with 10 bases in between. The CDR3 loop spans 13 amino acids. CDR3 amino acids: CASNHGGNTEAFF. CDR3 in DNA: TGTGCCAGCAACCATGGGGGGAACACTGAAGCTTTCTTT.

This chain joins TRBV7-2 and TRBJ1-6; D not resolved. CDR1 SGHTA and CDR2 FQGNSA come from the germline V gene. V was trimmed by 3 bases and J by 6 bases, leaving 6 bases between them. The CDR3 is 13 amino acids. The CDR3 protein is CASSLEGNSPLHF. Written as DNA, the CDR3 is TGTGCCAGCAGCTTGGAGGGTAATTCACCCCTCCACTTT.

This clone was counted only a few times. The chain uses TRBV6-1 and TRBJ2-7; D tentatively reads TRBD1 or TRBD2 (5 bases each). Germline V CDR1 and CDR2: MNHNS, SASEGT. V shed 0 bases and J shed 13 bases, with 10 bases lying between them. The CDR3 covers 11 residues. CDR3 sequence (DNA): TGTGCCAGCAGTGAAGCGGGACCATGCTACTTC. It is translated as CASSEAGPCYF.

The rearrangement uses TRBV14 and TRBJ1-2; 7 bases are shared with TRBD1. The germline CDR1 and CDR2 sequences are SGHDN and FVKESK. The CDR3 is 14 amino acids. V shed 1 base and J 8 bases; nucleotides not matched to a gene: 7. In DNA form, the CDR3 reads TGTGCCAGCAGCCAAGCGGCCTACAGGGGCGGCTACACCTTC. Its translation: CASSQAAYRGGYTF.

This sequence joins TRBV29-1 and TRBJ2-3, with 13 bases fitting TRBD2. V was clipped by 3 bases and J by 2 bases; unmatched bases: 11. The CDR3 length is 18 residues. Germline CDR1 SQVTM, CDR2 ANQGSEA. In nucleotides, the CDR3 is TGCAGCGTTGATACGGGACTAGCGGGGCCGAGGGTCACAGATACGCAGTATTTT. Translated, it gives CSVDTGLAGPRVTDTQYF.

V gene TRBV10-1 combines with J gene TRBJ2-1; D not certain. Germline CDR1 WNHNN, CDR2 SYGVQD (reference sequence). V was clipped by 3 bases and J by 0 bases, with 6 bases between them. The CDR3 length is 14 residues. The CDR3 DNA reads as TGCGCCAGCAGTGACAGGAGCTCCTACAATGAGCAGTTCTTC. Protein product: CASSDRSSYNEQFF.

V is TRBV15 and J is TRBJ1-5, with TRBD1 matching 12 bases. Germline lookup yields CDR1 LNHNV and CDR2 YYDKDF (reference sequence). This CDR3 has 14 residues. The junction had 6 bases not matched to a gene; V was cut back by 8 bases and J by 7 bases. The CDR3 loop reads CATAGTGGIQPQHF. CDR3 nucleotide sequence: TGTGCCACCGCAGGGACAGGGGGCATCCAGCCCCAGCATTTT.